Listed below are T cell receptor beta chains from one sample, sequenced in a study of T-cell reconstitution after alpha-beta-depleted transplantation in children. TCRdb fed the PCR reads into MiXCR, producing one record per CDR3 protein. This table holds more than 300,000 distinct CDR3 sequences, roughly 15% found once. Source: PBMCs, mostly from graft donor cells, taken 360 days after TCRalphabeta/CD19-depleted stem cell transplant. Receptors originate from a male patient between 2 and 10 years old who had a stem cell transplant for acute lymphoblastic leukemia, so the T cells may come from the graft donor. Each CDR3 is given with its conserved first and last residue. D genes are given only for firm matches. For some rows the clone size is stated as once, few or many, or as a class when expanded; others skip it.

D: TRBD1
J: TRBJ1-6
size: .
V: TRBV5-1
DNA: TGCGCCAGCAGCCAACACAGACAGGGAGTGGGACCCGCACGTAATTCACCCCTCCACTTT
CDR3: CASSQHRQGVGPARNSPLHF

D: .
J: TRBJ2-2
size: .
V: TRBV12-3/TRBV12-4
DNA: TGTGCCAGCAGTCTTGTTACTAGTTACACCGGGGAGCTGTTTTTT
CDR3: CASSLVTSYTGELFF

D: .
J: TRBJ2-1
size: .
V: TRBV29-1
DNA: TGCAGCGTCACCAAGACCCTAGGTAATGAGCAGTTCTTC
CDR3: CSVTKTLGNEQFF

D: .
J: TRBJ2-7
size: few
V: TRBV29-1
DNA: TGCAGCGTCAGATCGACAGCGAAAACGTTGGACTACGAGCAGTACTTC
CDR3: CSVRSTAKTLDYEQYF

D: TRBD2
J: TRBJ2-5
size: .
V: TRBV3-1
DNA: TGTGCCAGCAGCCATTGGACTAGCGAGACCCAGTACTTC
CDR3: CASSHWTSETQYF

D: TRBD1
J: TRBJ2-1
size: few
V: TRBV15
DNA: TGTGCCACCAGCTGGGACAGGGGGGATTACAATGAGCAGTTCTTC
CDR3: CATSWDRGDYNEQFF

D: .
J: TRBJ2-7
size: .
V: TRBV6-1
DNA: TGTGCCAGCAGAGGGCAGCCAGGCTACGAGCAGTACTTC
CDR3: CASRGQPGYEQYF

D: TRBD2
J: TRBJ2-1
size: .
V: TRBV28
DNA: TGTGCCAGCAGCGAGTTATCTACACTAGCGGTCCAGTTCTTC
CDR3: CASSELSTLAVQFF

D: TRBD1
J: TRBJ1-4
size: .
V: TRBV7-9
DNA: TGTGCCAGCAGCTACCGACAGGGGGGTAATGAAAAACTGTTTTTT
CDR3: CASSYRQGGNEKLFF

D: .
J: TRBJ2-3
size: .
V: TRBV9
DNA: TGTGCCAGCAGCGTAGCCGGGAGTAGCACAGATACGCAGTATTTT
CDR3: CASSVAGSSTDTQYF

D: TRBD1
J: TRBJ2-7
size: .
V: TRBV5-1
DNA: TGCGCCAGCAGCTACGCCGCCGGGACAGGGCTTGGAGAGCAGTACTTC
CDR3: CASSYAAGTGLGEQYF

D: .
J: TRBJ2-7
size: .
V: TRBV6-5
DNA: TGTGCCAGCAGTTACTCGGACAGTATTAGCTCCTACGAGCAGTACTTC
CDR3: CASSYSDSISSYEQYF

D: TRBD1
J: TRBJ2-5
size: .
V: TRBV5-1
DNA: TGCGCCAGCAGCCCCGACAGGGGTGAGACCCAGTACTTC
CDR3: CASSPDRGETQYF

D: .
J: TRBJ2-2
size: .
V: TRBV25-1
DNA: TGTGCCAGCAGTGAATTAGGTGGGCTGAACACCGGGGAGCTGTTTTTT
CDR3: CASSELGGLNTGELFF

D: .
J: TRBJ2-7
size: .
V: TRBV20-1
DNA: TGCAGTGCTAGTGGGGCAGAGCACGAGCAGTACTTC
CDR3: CSASGAEHEQYF